Detailed here is one T cell receptor beta chain. Its antigen remains undetermined. No base-level quality is on record; no much larger clone is a single base apart. The cohort consisted of approximately 690 healthy bone marrow donors. Cohort members were all nominally healthy when sampled, although unrecorded immune exposures were likely present. The donor tested CMV seronegative, placing the donor among the 350 to 400 seronegative members of the cohort. Every donor gave a peripheral blood sample, and the peripheral blood mononuclear cells from that sample were used for TCR beta sequencing. Genomic DNA was extracted from the blood cell samples with the Qiagen DNeasy Blood Extraction Kit. This record comes from a study of cytomegalovirus exposure and HLA in healthy donors (dated by TCRdb to about 2017). Study-wide context: According to an earlier analysis of around 600 of the donors, some 170 million T cells yielded 117 million unique TCR beta sequences and approximately 300 Gb of sequence data. Approximately 310 gigabases of sequencing data and 70 million to 85 million unique TCR sequences were included in an early release covering roughly 600 HLA-typed donors. Among the roughly 400 genotyped donors, around 81% belonged to the genetic ancestry cluster associated with self-reported Caucasian donors. The aim of the study was to test whether cataloging public T cell receptors could identify signatures of past pathogen exposure. The study used immunosequencing to profile the T cell repertoires of 600 to 850 subjects and linked those repertoires to cytomegalovirus serostatus. Besides the first cohort of under 700 subjects, a separate validation cohort made up of 120 or so different subjects was used. High-throughput TCR immunosequencing, statistical association of individual TCRs with disease status, and machine learning were combined to predict cytomegalovirus infection status. In a later analysis, previously published TCR beta repertoires from roughly 710 donors were re-analyzed and high-resolution HLA genotyping was added so that TCR occurrence patterns could be studied. The later analysis used no new phenotypic data to find candidate immune exposures, relying instead on TCR beta sequences and their occurrence across donors. An earlier analysis of roughly 600 of the donors used high-throughput TCR beta sequencing to judge whether each TCR beta V gene segment behaved as functional or pseudogenic. Alongside the repertoire data, information on donor age, sex, ethnicity and CMV serostatus was compiled. A later genetic analysis took genome-wide SNP genotypes for 398 of the 666 donors and used that subset as a discovery cohort. All discovery cohort repertoires had been generated using a single sequencing platform. HLA typing covered class I and class II loci at four-digit resolution. The number of donors typed differed by locus, with roughly 629-640 for A, B, C, DRB1 and DQB1, 522 for DQA1, under 610 for DPA1, and approximately 470 for DPB1. A handful of DR-DQ haplotypes were handled as single units for association and clustering because linkage in the cohort was strong. On average, around 240,000 unique TCR beta nucleotide sequences were sequenced per donor among about 400 genotyped donors of the cohort, with roughly 18% of those sequences being non-productive. The investigation overall reported the following: The authors suggested that the approach could potentially be generalized to other disease states and immunological phenotypes. A later analysis associated 15,000 to 20,000 TCR beta sequences with specific HLA alleles at a false discovery rate of 0.05. A later genetic analysis associated a missense DCLRE1C variant with V-gene and J-gene trimming of TCR beta chains, and an independent cohort replicated the association. A total of fewer than 200 TCR beta chains were listed by the study as associated with cytomegalovirus. Correlated functional status among segregating V segments might be attributable to linkage disequilibrium, but an unknown experimental factor could not be ruled out. According to a later genetic analysis, donors in an Asian-associated ancestry cluster had fewer N-insertions in productive TCRs than the approximately 610-donor mean. In a later analysis, TCR association rates were found to vary across HLA loci, with the most associated TCRs seen for DRB1 alleles and the fewest for HLA-C alleles. Most TCR sequences were observed very rarely across donors, whereas some public TCRs were present in many individuals. The earlier analysis of about 600 of the donors excluded some 15 rarely observed V segments, including chromosome 9 orphons, because counts were too low. An earlier analysis of some 560 of the donors showed that most TCR beta V segments appeared in productive rearrangements either about 87% or about 30% of the time, which broadly matched IMGT annotations. Most CMV-associated TCR beta chains appeared to be HLA-restricted in a later analysis, and the HLA associations seemed to be driven largely by CMV exposure. When HLA alleles, especially DR and DQ, strongly co-occurred, TCR associations were difficult to assign to individual alleles. A later analysis found that HLA-associated TCR beta chains were more clonally expanded and had lower generation probabilities than equally common non-associated chains. A further reported finding was that TCR beta sequences accurately predicted the HLA-A and HLA-B alleles for most subjects in the first cohort. Several of the top co-occurrence clusters appeared to be linked to parvovirus B19, influenza, CMV and Epstein-Barr virus, according to a later analysis. This cohort had only TCR beta chains sequenced, and the lack of alpha or paired-chain data limited which features could be detected. The classifier was reported to diagnose cytomegalovirus status with high specificity and sensitivity in both the original cohort and the validation cohort. The only immune exposure information available for the cohort was CMV serostatus. HLA typing was unavailable for some donors at each locus, so association tests used only the typed subset. A cluster of highly shared sequence variants was judged likely to represent a technical artifact of the sequencing pipeline. In vitro tests confirmed that a few of the cytomegalovirus-associated TCR beta chains recognize cytomegalovirus antigens. The presence/absence analyses assumed that sequencing depth was roughly uniform across donors, and that assumption may not be true.

Libraries were constructed by the immunoSEQ multiplex PCR assay. The multiplex PCR relied on a mix of 60 forward primers for TCR Vbeta segments and 13 reverse primers for TCR Jbeta segments. The CDR3 region of rearranged TCR beta genes was amplified from genomic DNA by a multiplex PCR assay. Amplified TCR beta libraries were sequenced as 87-base-pair reads on the Illumina HiSeq System. Per the source publication's procedure: In a later analysis, 77 million or so unique TCR beta chains were counted across the roughly 700 repertoires, and roughly 11 million of these chains were shared by at least two donors. To remove PCR and sequencing errors, raw reads were error-corrected and collapsed into unique sequences using a nearest-neighbor algorithm that merged closely related sequences. To assign V, D and J gene segments, CDR3 sequences were aligned to IMGT reference sequences. Each retained sequence needed at least a six-nucleotide match to both a V gene segment and a J gene segment. Rearrangements were classified as productive when the CDR3 lacked stop codons and remained in frame with V and J, and all other rearrangements were classified as non-productive. CDR3 was defined by IMGT convention, running from the second conserved V-encoded cysteine to the conserved J-encoded phenylalanine. The earlier analysis of some 540 of the donors excluded any sequence lacking an unambiguous match to a single V gene segment. An earlier analysis of some 500 of the donors classified V segments as functional when productive rearrangements were above 56.7% and as segregating when the standard deviation between donors was above 5%. A statistical classification framework was built for diagnosing cytomegalovirus status from the catalog of TCR beta chain sequences. V and J gene assignment, in a later analysis, came from comparing TCR nucleotide sequences with IMGT/GENE-DB human TR gene sequences. A later analysis assigned CDR3 sequences and most-parsimonious VDJ recombination scenarios with the TCRdist pipeline. A later analysis defined each TCR beta chain by its CDR3 amino acid sequence plus V-gene family, and excluded reads lacking a unique V-gene family. As a way to deal with suspected cross-contamination and a sequencing artifact, a later analysis dropped 640 or so nucleotide sequences that were highly shared and had low generation probability. For each public chain, a later analysis derived a clonal expansion index from normalized ranks of inferred template counts within each repertoire. Generation probabilities in a later analysis came from a VDJ recombination model fitted to out-of-frame rearrangements, and those results were checked against IGoR. In a later analysis, TCR-TCR, TCR-HLA and TCR-CMV co-occurrence was scored with hypergeometric tests, and a repertoire-size bias correction was applied to TCR pairs. A later analysis estimated false discovery rates by permuting HLA or CMV assignments 20 times. In a later analysis, co-occurring TCRs were grouped with DBSCAN, and TCRdist sequence similarity was added when clustering was performed within HLA-allele-positive subsets. Repertoires with fewer than 30,000 or more than 120,000 public chains, plus five repertoires with anomalous nucleotide sharing, were excluded from co-occurrence clustering. TCRdb took over this immuneACCESS table, retaining in-frame rearrangements with V and J assigned. Such tables are incomplete; in checked studies, under half of the missing clones stem from an unresolved V gene, and the remainder is unexplained. V, J and clone size are taken as reported in that table, and D and trimming were inferred from the DNA itself. This sample holds over 150,000 clones; 70% to 80% were observed only once. 2.9% of the sample lies in the top ten.

This sequence originates from a woman aged 30 to 39 in good health and CMV-seronegative. Sample: PBMCs.

The DNA reads TGTGCCAGCAGCCCCGGGACAGGGGAAGATTATGTGTACTTC. This yields the protein CASSPGTGEDYVYF. The rearranged segments are TRBV7-8 and TRBJ2-7, and TRBD1 matches 10 of the central bases. Taken from cysteine to phenylalanine, the CDR3 has 14 residues. Of the read, only the CDR3 DNA is kept; its 42 bases are in frame from base 1. After removal of 5 bases from V and 12 bases from J, the junction retains 13 bases not matched to a gene. The germline V gene provides CDR1 SGHVS and CDR2 FQNEAQ.